This T cell receptor beta chain stems from a study of graft-versus-host responses after intestinal transplantation. Whole-study context: Transplantation in recipients was multivisceral, liver-intestinal, or isolated intestinal. After anti-thymocyte globulin induction, recipients took tacrolimus and steroids for around 3 years.

This CDR3 has 15 residues. In germline, CDR1 is KGHSH, CDR2 LQKENI. The protocol was immunoSEQ multiplex PCR, while the TCRdb copy is restricted to in-frame clones and leaves out a portion. The table has some 4,000 clones, approximately 30% seen once. This clone was recorded once. Post-reaction, proliferating CD3+CD4+ and CD3+CD8+ responders (CFSE-low) were sorted. The source was alloreactive CD4+ T cells from a mixed lymphocyte reaction culture, collected before transplantation. Subset here: CFSE-low proliferating T cells sorted from roughly 6-day pre-transplant mixed lymphocyte reaction (GvH or HvG direction). The chain combines TRBV18 with TRBJ2-5; 8 nucleotides agree with TRBD1. The DNA end is a closer match to TRBJ2-7, so the J assignment may be wrong. This receptor was obtained from a human patient who was an organ donor for intestinal transplantation. The CDR3, as DNA: TGTGCCAGCTCACCACCTTGGACAGGGTTTAACGAGCAGTACTTC. Translated, it gives CASSPPWTGFNEQYF.